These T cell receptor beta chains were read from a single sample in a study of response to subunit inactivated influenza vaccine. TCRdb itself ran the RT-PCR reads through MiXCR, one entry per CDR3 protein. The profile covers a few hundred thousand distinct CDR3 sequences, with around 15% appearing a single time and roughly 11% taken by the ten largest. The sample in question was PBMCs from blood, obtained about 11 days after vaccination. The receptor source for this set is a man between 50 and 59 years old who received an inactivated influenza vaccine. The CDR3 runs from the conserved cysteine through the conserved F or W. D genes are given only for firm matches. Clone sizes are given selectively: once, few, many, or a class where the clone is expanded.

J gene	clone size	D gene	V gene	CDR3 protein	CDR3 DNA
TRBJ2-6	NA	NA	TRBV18	CASSPRQGYSGANVLTF	TGTGCCAGCTCACCAAGACAAGGGTACTCTGGGGCCAACGTCCTGACTTTC
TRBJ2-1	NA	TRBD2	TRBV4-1	CASSHRTSGGSSSYNEQFF	TGCGCCAGCAGCCACAGAACTAGCGGGGGGTCGAGCTCCTACAATGAGCAGTTCTTC
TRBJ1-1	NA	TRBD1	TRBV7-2	CASSRDRPTEAFF	TGTGCCAGCAGCCGGGACAGGCCAACTGAAGCTTTCTTT
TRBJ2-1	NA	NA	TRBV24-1	CATSGVSRDEQFF	TGTGCCACCAGTGGTGTGTCTAGGGATGAGCAGTTCTTC
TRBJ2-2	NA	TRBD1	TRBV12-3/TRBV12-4	CASSPMTGVNTGELFF	TGTGCCAGCAGTCCGATGACAGGGGTGAACACCGGGGAGCTGTTTTTT
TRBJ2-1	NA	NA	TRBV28	CASSLAGTRFF	TGTGCCAGCAGTTTGGCCGGGACAAGGTTCTTC
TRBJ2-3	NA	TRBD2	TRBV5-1	CASSPGLALDTQYF	TGCGCCAGCAGCCCGGGACTAGCTTTGGATACGCAGTATTTT
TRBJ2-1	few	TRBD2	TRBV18	CASSPSLRLAGIYNEQFF	TGTGCCAGCTCACCATCTCTTCGTCTAGCGGGAATCTACAATGAGCAGTTCTTC
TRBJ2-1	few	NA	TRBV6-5	CASSYSIRALYNEQFF	TGTGCCAGCAGTTACTCGATACGGGCATTGTACAATGAGCAGTTCTTC
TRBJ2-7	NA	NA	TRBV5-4	CASSSQGRVEQYF	TGTGCCAGCAGCTCTCAGGGACGGGTCGAGCAGTACTTC
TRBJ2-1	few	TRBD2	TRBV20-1	CSASGRGGGYNEQFF	TGCAGTGCTAGCGGGAGGGGAGGGGGTTACAATGAGCAGTTCTTC
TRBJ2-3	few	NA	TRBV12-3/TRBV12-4	CASSSSVSEDTQYF	TGTGCCAGCAGTTCTAGCGTCAGTGAGGATACGCAGTATTTT